This T cell receptor beta chain was identified during a study of patients and donors after allogeneic stem cell transplantation. In germline, CDR1 is SGHRS, CDR2 YFSETQ. This CDR3 comprises 17 residues. V was pared by 4 bases and J by 0 bases, with 2 bases of the junction left unmatched. TCRdb recomputed calls from the RT-PCR reads with MiXCR, one row per CDR3 protein. The sample consists of some 160,000 distinct CDR3 sequences, about a quarter of them appearing once. Material for sequencing was blood, either unsorted or a sorted T cell fraction (not recorded which). The rearrangement joins TRBV5-1 to TRBJ2-2, with 14 bases lining up with TRBD2. The sequence came from a human donor who was either an allogeneic HSCT recipient or a stem cell or donor lymphocyte infusion donor (not recorded which). It is not recorded whose cells these are; they may come from a transplant donor. CDR3 protein: CASSMTSGRANTGELFF. As DNA, the CDR3 is TGCGCCAGCAGCATGACTAGCGGGAGGGCGAACACCGGGGAGCTGTTTTTT.